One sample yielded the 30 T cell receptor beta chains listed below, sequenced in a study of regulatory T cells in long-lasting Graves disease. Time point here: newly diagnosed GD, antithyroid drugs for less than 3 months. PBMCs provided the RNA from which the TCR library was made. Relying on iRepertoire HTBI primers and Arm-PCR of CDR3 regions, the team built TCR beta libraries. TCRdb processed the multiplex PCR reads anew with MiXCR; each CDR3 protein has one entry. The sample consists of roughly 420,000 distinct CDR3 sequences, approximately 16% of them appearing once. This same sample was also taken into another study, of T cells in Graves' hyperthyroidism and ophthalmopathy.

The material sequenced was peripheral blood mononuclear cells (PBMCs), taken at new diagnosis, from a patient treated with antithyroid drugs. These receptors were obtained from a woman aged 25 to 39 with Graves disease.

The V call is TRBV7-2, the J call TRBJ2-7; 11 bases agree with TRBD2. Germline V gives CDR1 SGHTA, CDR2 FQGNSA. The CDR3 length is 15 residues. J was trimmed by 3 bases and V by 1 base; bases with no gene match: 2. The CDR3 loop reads CASSLVAGGVYEQYF. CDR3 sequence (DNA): TGTGCCAGCAGCTTAGTAGCGGGAGGGGTCTACGAGCAGTACTTC.

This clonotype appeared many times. The CDR3 spells CASRSDRVSTYEQYF. DNA for the CDR3: TGTGCCAGCAGGTCGGACAGGGTCAGCACCTACGAGCAGTACTTC. The chain joins TRBV28 to TRBJ2-7, with TRBD1 matching 8 bases. This CDR3 contains 15 residues. Looked up from germline, CDR1 is MDHEN and CDR2 is SYDVKM. Trimming took 6 bases from V and 2 from J; bases not matched to a gene: 9.

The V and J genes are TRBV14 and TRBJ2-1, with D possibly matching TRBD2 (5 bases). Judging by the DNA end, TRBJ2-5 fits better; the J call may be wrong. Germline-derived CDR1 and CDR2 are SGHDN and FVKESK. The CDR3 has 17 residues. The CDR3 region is CASSQEGRWAPQETQYF. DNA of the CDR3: TGTGCCAGCAGCCAAGAGGGGAGATGGGCCCCCCAAGAGACCCAGTACTTC.

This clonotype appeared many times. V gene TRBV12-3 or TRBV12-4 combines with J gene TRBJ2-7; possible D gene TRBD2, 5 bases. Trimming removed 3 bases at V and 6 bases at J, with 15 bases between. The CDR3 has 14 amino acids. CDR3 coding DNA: TGTGCCAGCAGTTTGGGCCTCTGGGGAGCCGAGCAGTACTTC. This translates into CASSLGLWGAEQYF.

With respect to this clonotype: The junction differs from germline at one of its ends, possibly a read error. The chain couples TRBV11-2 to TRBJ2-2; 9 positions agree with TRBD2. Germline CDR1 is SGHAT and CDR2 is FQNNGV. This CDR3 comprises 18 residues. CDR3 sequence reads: CVSSGFEREVWSTGELFF. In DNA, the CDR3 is TGTGTCAGCAGCGGTTTTGAGCGGGAGGTCTGGAGCACCGGGGAGCTGTTTTTT.

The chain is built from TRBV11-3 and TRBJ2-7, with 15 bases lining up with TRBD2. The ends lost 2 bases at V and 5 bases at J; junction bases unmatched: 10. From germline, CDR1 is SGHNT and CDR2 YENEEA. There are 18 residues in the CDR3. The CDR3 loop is CASSLSGTSGRFNHEQYF. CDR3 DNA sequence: TGTGCCAGCAGCTTATCCGGGACTAGCGGGAGGTTCAACCACGAGCAGTACTTC.

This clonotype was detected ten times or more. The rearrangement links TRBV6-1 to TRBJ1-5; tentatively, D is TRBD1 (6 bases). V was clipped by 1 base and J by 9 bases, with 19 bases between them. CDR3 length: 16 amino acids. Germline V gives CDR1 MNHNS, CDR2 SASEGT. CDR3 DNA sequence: TGTGCCAGCAGTGAAGGGGTCGGGACACTGAGTTCGCCCCAGCATTTT. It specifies CASSEGVGTLSSPQHF.

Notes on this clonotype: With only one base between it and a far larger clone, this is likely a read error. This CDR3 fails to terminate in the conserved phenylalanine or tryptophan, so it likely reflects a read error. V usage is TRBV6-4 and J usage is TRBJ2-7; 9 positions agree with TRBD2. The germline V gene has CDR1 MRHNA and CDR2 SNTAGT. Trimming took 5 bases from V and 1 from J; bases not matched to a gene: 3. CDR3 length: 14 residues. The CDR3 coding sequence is TGTGCCAGCAGTTGGCTAGCGGGATCCTACGAGCAGTACTAC. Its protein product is CASSWLAGSYEQYY.

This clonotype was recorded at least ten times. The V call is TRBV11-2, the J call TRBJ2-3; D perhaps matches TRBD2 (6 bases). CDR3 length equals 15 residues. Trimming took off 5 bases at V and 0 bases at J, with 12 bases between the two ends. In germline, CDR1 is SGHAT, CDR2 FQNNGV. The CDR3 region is CASSLRGRSTDTQYF. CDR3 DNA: TGTGCCAGCAGCCTGCGGGGACGGAGCACAGATACGCAGTATTTT. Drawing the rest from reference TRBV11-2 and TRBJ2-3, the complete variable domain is EAGVAQSPRYKIIEKRQSVAFWCNPISGHATLYWYQQILGQGPKLLIQFQNNGVVDDSQLPKDRFSAERLKGVDSTLKIQPAKLEDSAVYLCASSLRGRSTDTQYFGPGTRLTVL.

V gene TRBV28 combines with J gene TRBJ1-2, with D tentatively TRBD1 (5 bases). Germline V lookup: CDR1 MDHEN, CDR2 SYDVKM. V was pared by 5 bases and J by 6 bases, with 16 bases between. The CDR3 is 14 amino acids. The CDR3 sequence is CASSPGTEGHGYTF. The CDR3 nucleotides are TGTGCCAGCAGTCCCGGGACCGAGGGTCATGGCTACACCTTC.

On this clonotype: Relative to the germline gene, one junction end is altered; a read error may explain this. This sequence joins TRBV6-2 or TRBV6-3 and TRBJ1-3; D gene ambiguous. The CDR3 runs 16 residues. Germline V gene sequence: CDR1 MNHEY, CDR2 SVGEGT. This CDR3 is CASSYGLSDSGNTTYF. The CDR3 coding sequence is TGTGCCAGCAGTTACGGGTTGTCAGACTCTGGAAACACCACATATTTT.

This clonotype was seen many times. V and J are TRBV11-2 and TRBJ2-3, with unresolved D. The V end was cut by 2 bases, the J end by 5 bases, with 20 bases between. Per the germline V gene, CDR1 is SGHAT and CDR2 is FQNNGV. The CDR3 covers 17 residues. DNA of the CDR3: TGTGCCAGCAGCTTACGATCGTCCCAAAAACCAGTAGATACGCAGTATTTT. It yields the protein CASSLRSSQKPVDTQYF.

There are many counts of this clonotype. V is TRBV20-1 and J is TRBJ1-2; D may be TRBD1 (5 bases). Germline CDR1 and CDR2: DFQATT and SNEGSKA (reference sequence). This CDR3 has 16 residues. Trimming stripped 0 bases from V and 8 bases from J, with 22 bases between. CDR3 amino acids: CSARDRGSGRAQGYTF. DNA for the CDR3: TGCAGTGCTAGAGATAGGGGCTCCGGCAGGGCGCAGGGCTACACCTTC.

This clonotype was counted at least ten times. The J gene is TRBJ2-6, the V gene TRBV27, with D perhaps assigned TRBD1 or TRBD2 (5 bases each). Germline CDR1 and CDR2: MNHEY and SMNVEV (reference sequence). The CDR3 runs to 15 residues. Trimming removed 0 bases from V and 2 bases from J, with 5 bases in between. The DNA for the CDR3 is TGTGCCAGCAGTTTATCGGGGGCTGGGGCCAACGTCCTGACTTTC. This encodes CASSLSGAGANVLTF.

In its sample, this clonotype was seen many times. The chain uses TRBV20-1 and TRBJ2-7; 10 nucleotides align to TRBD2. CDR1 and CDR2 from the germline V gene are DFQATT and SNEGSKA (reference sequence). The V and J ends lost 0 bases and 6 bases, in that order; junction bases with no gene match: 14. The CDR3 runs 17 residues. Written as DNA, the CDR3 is TGCAGTGCTAGAGATAGTGGGCGGCTAGCGGGAGCCCCCGAGCAGTACTTC. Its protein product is CSARDSGRLAGAPEQYF.

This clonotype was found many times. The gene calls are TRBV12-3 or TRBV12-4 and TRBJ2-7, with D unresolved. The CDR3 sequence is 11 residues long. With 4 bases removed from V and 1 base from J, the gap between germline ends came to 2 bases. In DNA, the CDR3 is TGTGCCAGCAGTTGGTCCTACGAGCAGTACTTC. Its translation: CASSWSYEQYF.

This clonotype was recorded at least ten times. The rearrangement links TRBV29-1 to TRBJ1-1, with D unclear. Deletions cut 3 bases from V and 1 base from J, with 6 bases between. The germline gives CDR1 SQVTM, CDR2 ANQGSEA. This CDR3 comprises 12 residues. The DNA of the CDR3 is TGCAGCGTTGAGAGCGGGAACACTGAAGCTTTCTTT. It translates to CSVESGNTEAFF.

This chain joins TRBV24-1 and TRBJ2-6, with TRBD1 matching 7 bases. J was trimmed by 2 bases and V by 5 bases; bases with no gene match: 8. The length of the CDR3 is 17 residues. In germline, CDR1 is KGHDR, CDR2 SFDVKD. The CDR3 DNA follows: TGTGCCACCAGTGCCGCGGACAGGTCAGCTGGGGCCAACGTCCTGACTTTC. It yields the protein CATSAADRSAGANVLTF.

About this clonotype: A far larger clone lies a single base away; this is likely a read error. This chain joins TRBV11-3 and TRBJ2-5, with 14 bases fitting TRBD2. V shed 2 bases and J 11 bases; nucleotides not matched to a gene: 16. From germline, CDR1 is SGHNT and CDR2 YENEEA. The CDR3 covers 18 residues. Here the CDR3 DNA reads TGTGCCAGCAGCTTATCCGGGACTAGCGGGAGCAGACTCAATGAGCAGTACTTC. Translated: CASSLSGTSGSRLNEQYF. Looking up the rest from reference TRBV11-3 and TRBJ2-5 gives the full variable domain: EAGVVQSPRYKIIEKKQPVAFWCNPISGHNTLYWYLQNLGQGPELLIRYENEEAVDDSQLPKDRFSAERLKGVDSTLKIQPAELGDSAVYLCASSLSGTSGSRLNEQYFGPGTRLLVL.

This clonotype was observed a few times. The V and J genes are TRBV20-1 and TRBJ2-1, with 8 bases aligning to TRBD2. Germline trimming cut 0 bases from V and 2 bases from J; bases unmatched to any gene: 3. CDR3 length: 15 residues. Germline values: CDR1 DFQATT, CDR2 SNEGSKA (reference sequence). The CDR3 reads CSARDTGGAYNEQFF. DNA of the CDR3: TGCAGTGCTAGAGATACGGGGGGGGCCTACAATGAGCAGTTCTTC.

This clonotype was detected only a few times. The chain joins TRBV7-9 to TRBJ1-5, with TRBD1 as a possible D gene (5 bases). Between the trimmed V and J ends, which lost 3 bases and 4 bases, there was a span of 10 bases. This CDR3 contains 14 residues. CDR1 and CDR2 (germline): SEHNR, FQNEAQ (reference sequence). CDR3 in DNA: TGTGCCAGCAGCTTTGAGGGGCTAAATCAGCCCCAGCATTTT. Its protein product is CASSFEGLNQPQHF.

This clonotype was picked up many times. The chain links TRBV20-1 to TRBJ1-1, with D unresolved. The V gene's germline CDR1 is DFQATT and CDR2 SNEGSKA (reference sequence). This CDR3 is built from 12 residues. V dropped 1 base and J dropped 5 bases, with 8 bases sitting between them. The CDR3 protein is CSARGGGTEAFF. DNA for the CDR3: TGCAGTGCTAGAGGGGGTGGAACTGAAGCTTTCTTT.

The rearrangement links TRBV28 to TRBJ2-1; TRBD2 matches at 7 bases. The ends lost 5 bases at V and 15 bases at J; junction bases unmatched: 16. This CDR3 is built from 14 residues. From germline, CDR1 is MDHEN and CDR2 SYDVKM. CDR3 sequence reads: CASSPSGTTSTSFF. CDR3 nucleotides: TGTGCCAGCAGTCCCTCCGGGACTACGTCCACTTCGTTCTTC. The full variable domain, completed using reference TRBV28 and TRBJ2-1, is DVKVTQSSRYLVKRTGEKVFLECVQDMDHENMFWYRQDPGLGLRLIYFSYDVKMKEKGDIPEGYSVSREKKERFSLILESASTNQTSMYLCASSPSGTTSTSFFGPGTRLTVL.

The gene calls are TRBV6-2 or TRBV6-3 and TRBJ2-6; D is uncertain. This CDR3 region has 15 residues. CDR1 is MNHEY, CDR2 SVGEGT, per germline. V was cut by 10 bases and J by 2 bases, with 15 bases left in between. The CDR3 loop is CATYPQATGANVLTF. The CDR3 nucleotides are TGTGCCACCTACCCTCAGGCCACTGGGGCCAACGTCCTGACTTTC.

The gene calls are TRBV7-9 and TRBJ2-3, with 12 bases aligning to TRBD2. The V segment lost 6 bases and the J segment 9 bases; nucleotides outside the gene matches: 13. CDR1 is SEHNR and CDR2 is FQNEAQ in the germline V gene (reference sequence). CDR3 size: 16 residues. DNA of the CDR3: TGTGCCAGCAGTCCCTTCGGACTAGCGGGAAAGGAGACGCAGTATTTT. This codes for CASSPFGLAGKETQYF.

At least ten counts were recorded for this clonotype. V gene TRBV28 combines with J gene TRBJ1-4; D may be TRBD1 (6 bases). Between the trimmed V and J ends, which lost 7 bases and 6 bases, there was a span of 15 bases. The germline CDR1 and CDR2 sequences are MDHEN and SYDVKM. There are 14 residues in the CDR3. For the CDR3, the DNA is TGTGCCAGCATTAAACAGGGTCCGGATGAAAAACTGTTTTTT. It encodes CASIKQGPDEKLFF.

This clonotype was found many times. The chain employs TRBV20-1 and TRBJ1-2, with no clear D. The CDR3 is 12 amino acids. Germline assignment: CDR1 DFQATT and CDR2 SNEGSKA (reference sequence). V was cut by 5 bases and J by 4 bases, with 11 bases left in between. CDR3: CSAPDTLYGYTF. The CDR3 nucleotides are TGCAGTGCTCCTGACACCCTCTATGGCTACACCTTC.

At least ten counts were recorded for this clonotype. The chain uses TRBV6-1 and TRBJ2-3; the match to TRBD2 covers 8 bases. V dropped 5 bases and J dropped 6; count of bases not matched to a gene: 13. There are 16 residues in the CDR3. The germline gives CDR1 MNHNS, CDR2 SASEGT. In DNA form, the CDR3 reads TGTGCCAGCAGTCGTCAAACTAGCGGACCCCCGGATACGCAGTATTTT. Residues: CASSRQTSGPPDTQYF.

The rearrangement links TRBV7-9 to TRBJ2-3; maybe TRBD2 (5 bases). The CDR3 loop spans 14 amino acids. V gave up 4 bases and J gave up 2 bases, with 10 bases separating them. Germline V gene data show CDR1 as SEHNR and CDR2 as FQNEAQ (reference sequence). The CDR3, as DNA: TGTGCCAGCAGCTATGACGGACTCACAGATACGCAGTATTTT. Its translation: CASSYDGLTDTQYF.

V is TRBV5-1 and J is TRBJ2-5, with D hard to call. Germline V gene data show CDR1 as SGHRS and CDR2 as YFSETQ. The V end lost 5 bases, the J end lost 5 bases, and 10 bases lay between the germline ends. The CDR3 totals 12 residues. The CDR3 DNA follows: TGCGCCAGCAGAAGGGAACGGGAGACCCAGTACTTC. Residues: CASRRERETQYF.